This TCR beta chain was obtained from a study of molecular identifiers for immune sequencing clone quantification. Study-wide results and limits: The study reportedly detected spiked Jurkat TCR RNA from one cell among about a million naive cells. Clones above 20 RNA copies held over 99% of effector molecules, under 1% in naive cells.

Source material for naive CD8 libraries was roughly 18,000 to 1,000,000 sorted cells, with 10%, 30% or 50% RNA. Germline lookup yields CDR1 SEHNR and CDR2 FQNEAQ (reference sequence). The CDR3 is made up of 12 amino acids. With listed TCR primers and previously described methods, bulk TCR libraries were prepared. A single record per CDR3 protein comes from TCRdb applying MiXCR to the PCR reads. This table has around 480,000 distinct CDR3 sequences, 25% appearing once. This clonotype was seen repeatedly, ten times or more. Its antigen is still unknown. This chain links TRBV7-9 with TRBJ1-1; D may be TRBD1 (6 bases). This sequence was found in a human donor in good health. Some libraries in this study had Jurkat cell RNA spiked in. The sequencing input was naive CD8+ T cells from blood, with Jurkat cell RNA spiked in. Stated subset: FACS-sorted CD8+CD4-CCR7+CD45RA+ naive T cells. This CDR3 reads CAYKGGSTEAFF. The CDR3 DNA follows: TGTGCGTACAAGGGGGGCTCCACTGAAGCTTTCTTT.